The next 27 T cell receptor beta chains were all read from a single sample in a study of OX40 agonist ivuxolimab in advanced cancers. Clones were sequenced by immunoSEQ multiplex PCR, and TCRdb holds only the in-frame ones, with some missing. The sample carries tens of thousands of clones, about 88% recorded once. Here the sequenced sample was CD4+ or CD8+ T cells sorted from blood, taken in a trial of the OX40 agonist ivuxolimab. Source of these receptors: an adult with an advanced solid tumor such as melanoma, head and neck, liver or kidney cancer.

The count of this clone is one. This sequence joins TRBV6-5 and TRBJ1-1; D is perhaps TRBD1 (6 bases). Germline values: CDR1 MNHEY, CDR2 SVGAGI. The CDR3 sequence is 15 residues long. The V gene lost 2 bases and the J gene lost 4 bases, with 14 bases spanning the gap. The CDR3 reads CASSYADRMGTEAFF. CDR3 nucleotide sequence: TGTGCCAGCAGTTACGCCGACAGGATGGGCACTGAAGCTTTCTTT.

The rearrangement links TRBV5-1 to TRBJ2-6, with D perhaps given as TRBD1 or TRBD2 (6 bases each). V shed 0 bases and J shed 0 bases, with 13 bases lying between them. CDR1 is SGHRS, CDR2 YFSETQ, per germline. This CDR3 region has 18 residues. The CDR3, as DNA: TGCGCCAGCAGCTTGGCTGGGGGGCAAGGCTCTGGGGCCAACGTCCTGACTTTC. Protein product: CASSLAGGQGSGANVLTF.

The chain uses TRBV6-5 and TRBJ2-7; D remains ambiguous. Germline V gene data show CDR1 as MNHEY and CDR2 as SVGAGI. The CDR3 sequence is 11 residues long. V was clipped by 0 bases and J by 6 bases, with 3 bases between them. The chain's CDR3 is CASSYSTEQYF. DNA for the CDR3: TGTGCCAGCAGTTACTCTACCGAGCAGTACTTC.

The CDR3 DNA reads as TGTGCCTGGAGTGTACGACCTTACTCCTACGAGCAGTACTTC. As protein: CAWSVRPYSYEQYF. This chain uses TRBV30 with TRBJ2-7; no clear D. The germline V gene encodes CDR1 GTSNPN and CDR2 SVGIG (reference sequence). The CDR3 totals 14 residues. V was pared by 0 bases and J by 0 bases, with 9 bases between.

The genes are TRBV4-1 and TRBJ2-5; 7 bases map to TRBD2. CDR3 size: 15 residues. V shed 0 bases and J 4 bases; nucleotides not matched to a gene: 5. Germline assignment: CDR1 MGHRA and CDR2 YSYEKL. CDR3 in amino acids: CASSQEGWEGETQYF. CDR3 nucleotide sequence: TGCGCCAGCAGCCAAGAGGGGTGGGAGGGAGAGACCCAGTACTTC.

This chain connects TRBV12-1 to TRBJ1-4; the table's D call, TRBD1, has no DNA check behind it. TRBV12-1 is a pseudogene. The CDR3 consists of 22 residues. The CDR3 bases are TGTGCCAGCAGCCCACCTCTTCATCCGTGGGTACAGGGGGCGCTGACTAATGAAAAACTGTTTTTT. It encodes CASSPPLHPWVQGALTNEKLFF.

The CDR3 sequence is CASSPDGNNEKLFF. DNA of the CDR3: TGTGCCAGTAGTCCCGACGGAAATAATGAAAAACTGTTTTTT. The chain employs TRBV19 and TRBJ1-4; D not resolved. Germline CDR1 is LNHDA and CDR2 is SQIVND (reference sequence). V lost 5 bases and J 4 bases, leaving 11 bases between the germline ends. This CDR3 region has 14 residues.

The CDR3, as DNA: TGTGCCAGCTGGCCCGACGAGGGGCTCTTCACAGATACGCAGTATTTT. Encoded protein: CASWPDEGLFTDTQYF. The chain has TRBV2 and TRBJ2-3; D could derive from TRBD1 or TRBD2 (5 bases each). Germline CDR1 SNHLY, CDR2 FYNNEI. Trimming shortened V by 8 bases and J by 2 bases, and 20 bases separated the two germline ends. The CDR3 runs to 16 residues.

This chain links TRBV20-1 with TRBJ2-1; D possibly matches TRBD1 or TRBD2 (5 bases each). V was trimmed by 3 bases and J by 8 bases, leaving 8 bases between them. CDR3 size: 11 residues. CDR1 and CDR2 from the germline V gene are DFQATT and SNEGSKA (reference sequence). CDR3 in amino acids: CSASQGDEQFF. CDR3 sequence (DNA): TGCAGTGCTAGTCAGGGAGATGAGCAGTTCTTC.

This clone was picked up one time. The chain has TRBV6-5 and TRBJ1-6; possibly TRBD1 for D (6 bases). This CDR3 comprises 14 residues. The germline gives CDR1 MNHEY, CDR2 SVGAGI. V was pared by 7 bases and J by 5 bases, with 12 bases between. The CDR3 nucleotides are TGTGCCAGCAACCAGGGGAGGGATAATTCACCCCTCCACTTT. Protein product: CASNQGRDNSPLHF.

The V gene is TRBV2, the J gene TRBJ2-7; 11 nucleotides agree with TRBD2. CDR1 SNHLY and CDR2 FYNNEI come from the germline V gene. The CDR3 runs to 15 residues. The V segment lost 6 bases and the J segment 6 bases; nucleotides outside the gene matches: 10. CDR3 in DNA: TGTGCCAGCAGCGAGTCACTAGCGGGAGCGCTCGAGCAGTACTTC. Amino acid sequence: CASSESLAGALEQYF.

This clone occurred a few times. J is TRBJ1-2 and V is TRBV19; the D is unclear. Germline values: CDR1 LNHDA, CDR2 SQIVND (reference sequence). V was clipped by 3 bases and J by 3 bases, with 14 bases between them. CDR3 length: 15 residues. Here the CDR3 reads CASSIPPVGYYGYTF. The CDR3 DNA reads as TGTGCCAGTAGTATCCCCCCGGTGGGATACTATGGCTACACCTTC.

This clone was counted once. V is TRBV4-2 and J is TRBJ2-5; 14 bases are a match to TRBD2. V dropped 4 bases and J dropped 2; count of bases not matched to a gene: 3. The CDR3 is 16 amino acids. Germline V gives CDR1 LGHNA, CDR2 YNFKEQ. The CDR3 is CASSPRTSGGQETQYF. Written as DNA, the CDR3 is TGTGCCAGCAGCCCTCGGACTAGCGGGGGGCAAGAGACCCAGTACTTC.

The V and J genes are TRBV5-4 and TRBJ2-7, with D perhaps matching TRBD1 or TRBD2 (5 bases each). CDR3 length: 15 residues. Per germline, CDR1 SGHNT and CDR2 YYREEE (reference sequence). V shed 4 bases and J shed 1 base, with 15 bases lying between them. The CDR3 loop is CASSPRPGTSYEQYF. DNA for the CDR3: TGTGCCAGCAGCCCGAGGCCAGGGACGTCCTACGAGCAGTACTTC.

CDR3 region: CASSEGNQPQHF. The CDR3 nucleotides read TGTGCCAGCAGTGAAGGGAATCAGCCCCAGCATTTT. J is TRBJ1-5 and V is TRBV6-1; no firm D call. Trimming stripped 1 base from V and 4 bases from J, with 2 bases between. This CDR3 is built from 12 residues. From germline, CDR1 is MNHNS and CDR2 SASEGT.

The chain employs TRBV20-1 and TRBJ1-2, with D hard to call. Trimming shortened V by 6 bases and J by 8 bases, and 4 bases separated the two germline ends. Germline CDR1 reads DFQATT; CDR2 reads SNEGSKA (reference sequence). This CDR3 contains 8 residues. CDR3 protein: CSAGGYTF. CDR3 bases: TGCAGTGCGGGAGGCTACACCTTC.

V and J are TRBV19 and TRBJ2-5; D may be TRBD1 or TRBD2 (6 bases each). Germline CDR1 and CDR2: LNHDA and SQIVND (reference sequence). This CDR3 region has 15 residues. Deletions cut 1 base from V and 5 bases from J, with 14 bases between. CDR3 residues: CASSIVRGAGETQYF. CDR3 sequence (DNA): TGTGCCAGTAGTATAGTTAGGGGGGCCGGGGAGACCCAGTACTTC. The variable domain in full, completed from reference TRBV19 and TRBJ2-5, reads DGGITQSPKYLFRKEGQNVTLSCEQNLNHDAMYWYRQDPGQGLRLIYYSQIVNDFQKGDIAEGYSVSREKKESFPLTVTSAQKNPTAFYLCASSIVRGAGETQYFGPGTRLLVL.

CDR3 amino acids: CASSQDSREGELFF. The CDR3, as DNA: TGCGCCAGCAGCCAAGATTCCCGGGAAGGGGAGCTGTTTTTT. This chain uses TRBV4-3 with TRBJ2-2; a possible D gene is TRBD2 (5 bases). This CDR3 spans 14 amino acids. From germline, CDR1 is LGHNA and CDR2 YSLEER. Between the trimmed V and J ends, which lost 0 bases and 8 bases, there was a span of 10 bases.

The chain is built from TRBV4-3 and TRBJ2-5; possibly TRBD1 for D (7 bases). This CDR3 has 14 residues. CDR1 is LGHNA, CDR2 YSLEER, per germline. Between the trimmed V and J ends, which lost 3 bases and 4 bases, there was a span of 12 bases. This CDR3 is CASSQAEGAETQYF. Here the CDR3 DNA reads TGCGCCAGCAGCCAGGCGGAGGGGGCAGAGACCCAGTACTTC.

This clone appeared once. DNA of the CDR3: TGTGCCAGCAGCTTAGAATCGGTCACAGATACGCAGTATTTT. Translation gives CASSLESVTDTQYF. The chain joins TRBV11-2 to TRBJ2-3; D is uncertain. Germline V CDR1 and CDR2: SGHAT, FQNNGV. The CDR3 is 14 residues long. Trimming took 0 bases from V and 2 from J, leaving 6 bases between them.

J is TRBJ1-4 and V is TRBV4-3, with D perhaps TRBD1 (6 bases). CDR1 is LGHNA and CDR2 is YSLEER in the germline V gene. V lost 2 bases and J 7 bases, leaving 14 bases between the germline ends. There are 15 residues in the CDR3. The DNA of the CDR3 is TGCGCCAGCAGCCAACTACAGGGCTTTAGTGAAAAACTGTTTTTT. Amino acid sequence: CASSQLQGFSEKLFF.

The chain links TRBV30 to TRBJ2-3; D possibly corresponds to TRBD2 (5 bases). V was shortened by 4 bases and J by 1 base, with 9 bases between the two germline ends. CDR1 GTSNPN and CDR2 SVGIG come from the germline V gene (reference sequence). The CDR3 loop spans 13 amino acids. The CDR3 loop is CAWMNGGTDTQYF. The CDR3 DNA reads TGTGCCTGGATGAACGGGGGCACAGATACGCAGTATTTT.

V is TRBV18 and J is TRBJ2-3, with D hard to call. Trimming left V 10 bases short and J 0 bases short, with 5 bases between. The germline gives CDR1 KGHSH, CDR2 LQKENI. The length of the CDR3 is 11 residues. CDR3 sequence: CATRSTDTQYF. The CDR3 DNA follows: TGTGCCACGAGGAGCACAGATACGCAGTATTTT.

This rearrangement joins TRBV19 to TRBJ2-7; 7 bases agree with TRBD2. The germline V gene has CDR1 LNHDA and CDR2 SQIVND (reference sequence). The CDR3 runs to 15 residues. V shed 3 bases, J shed 7 bases, and the junction held 12 bases outside the gene matches. CDR3 coding DNA: TGTGCCAGTAGTATGCAGGGAGGGAGCGGTTTGGAGCAGTACTTC. It is translated as CASSMQGGSGLEQYF.

The chain couples TRBV6-6 to TRBJ2-1; either TRBD1 or TRBD2 may supply D (5 bases each). Trimming removed 5 bases from V and 9 bases from J, with 8 bases in between. The CDR3 sequence is 11 residues long. Per the germline V gene, CDR1 is MNHNY and CDR2 is SVGAGI (reference sequence). The CDR3 DNA reads TGTGCCAGCAGTCGGGGCGGTGAGCAGTTCTTC. It codes for CASSRGGEQFF.

This sequence joins TRBV10-2 and TRBJ1-2, with 10 bases that match TRBD1. With V trimmed by 2 bases and J by 6 bases, 6 bases remained unmatched. The V gene's germline CDR1 is WSHSY and CDR2 SAAADI. The CDR3 covers 15 residues. The CDR3 is CASSEKGQGLDGYTF. DNA for the CDR3: TGCGCCAGCAGTGAGAAGGGACAGGGGTTAGATGGCTACACCTTC.

V usage is TRBV28 and J usage is TRBJ1-1; 7 bases match TRBD1. The V gene end was trimmed by 5 bases and the J gene end by 4 bases; junction bases not matched to a gene: 4. The CDR3 loop spans 13 amino acids. CDR1 and CDR2 from the germline V gene are MDHEN and SYDVKM. The chain's CDR3 is CASSRQGSTEAFF. The CDR3 coding sequence is TGTGCCAGCAGTAGACAGGGTAGCACTGAAGCTTTCTTT. Variable domain in full (rest from reference TRBV28 and TRBJ1-1): DVKVTQSSRYLVKRTGEKVFLECVQDMDHENMFWYRQDPGLGLRLIYFSYDVKMKEKGDIPEGYSVSREKKERFSLILESASTNQTSMYLCASSRQGSTEAFFGQGTRLTVV.